The 9 T cell receptor beta chains below come from one sample, sequenced in a study of blood T cells in healthy people across ages. A sample-barcoded 5' primer and a J-beta primer mix were used in a second PCR of about 6 to 12 cycles. Using its own MiXCR run on the 5' RACE reads, TCRdb lists one record per CDR3 protein. The repertoire holds hundreds of thousands of distinct CDR3 sequences, with under 55% as singletons. The material sequenced was blood. The receptor source for this set is a man in his 60s in good health.

The sample holds a few counts of this clonotype. The chain's CDR3 is CASSPDREGSYEQYF. CDR3 DNA: TGTGCCAGCAGTCCCGACAGGGAAGGGTCCTACGAGCAGTACTTC. The chain combines TRBV25-1 with TRBJ2-7; 7 nucleotides line up with TRBD1. CDR3 length: 15 residues. Germline CDR1 and CDR2: MGHDK and SYGVNS. Trimming cost V 5 bases and J 1 base; bases outside gene matches: 8.

The CDR3 DNA is TGTGCCAGCAGCGCCCTTCGGAATGAGCAGTTCTTC. The encoded protein is CASSALRNEQFF. V and J are TRBV7-9 and TRBJ2-1; D unclear. The CDR3 loop spans 12 amino acids. With 5 bases removed from V and 7 bases from J, the gap between germline ends came to 9 bases. Germline-derived CDR1 and CDR2 are SEHNR and FQNEAQ (reference sequence).

This clonotype was counted between two and nine times. CDR3 protein: CASSLGTSGAGGDTQYF. The DNA for the CDR3 is TGTGCCAGCAGCCTTGGGACTAGCGGGGCTGGAGGAGATACGCAGTATTTT. The rearrangement links TRBV7-9 to TRBJ2-3; 13 nucleotides line up with TRBD2. The CDR3 loop spans 17 amino acids. Germline trimming cut 5 bases from V and 5 bases from J; bases unmatched to any gene: 10. Germline loops: CDR1 SEHNR, CDR2 FQNEAQ (reference sequence).

Details on this clonotype: Germline and junction disagree at one end, which may indicate a read error. This chain links TRBV7-2 with TRBJ1-2; D perhaps matches TRBD1 (6 bases). This CDR3 region has 15 residues. Germline V gives CDR1 SGHTA, CDR2 FQGNSA. The CDR3, as DNA: TGTGCCAGCAGTGGGACCGTTGGACAGAACTGTGGCTACACCTTC. It yields the protein CASSGTVGQNCGYTF.

Only one count was recorded for this clonotype. The J gene is TRBJ2-7, the V gene TRBV7-2, with TRBD2 matching 7 bases. V lost 5 bases, J lost 1 base, and 8 bases stayed unmatched. In germline, CDR1 is SGHTA, CDR2 FQGNSA. The CDR3 runs 15 residues. The CDR3 sequence: CASSRSGKGSYEQYF. CDR3 nucleotide sequence: TGTGCCAGCAGCCGAAGCGGGAAGGGTTCCTACGAGCAGTACTTC.

The chain recombines TRBV10-3 with TRBJ1-2; D unclear. This CDR3 comprises 12 residues. In germline, CDR1 is ENHRY, CDR2 SYGVKD. V was trimmed by 5 bases and J by 2 bases, leaving 6 bases between them. The DNA of the CDR3 is TGTGCCATCAGTAGCCAGAACTATGGCTACACCTTC. Residues: CAISSQNYGYTF.

The chain is built from TRBV6-2 or TRBV6-3 and TRBJ2-7, with 14 positions matching TRBD2. Germline V lookup: CDR1 MNHEY, CDR2 SVGEGT. Trimming cost V 4 bases and J 3 bases; bases outside gene matches: 5. This CDR3 has 16 amino acids. The CDR3 reads CASSSPGLAGVYEQYF. The CDR3 DNA follows: TGTGCCAGCAGTTCCCCGGGACTAGCGGGGGTCTACGAGCAGTACTTC.

The chain joins TRBV15 to TRBJ2-5; 7 bases align to TRBD2. CDR1 is LNHNV and CDR2 is YYDKDF in the germline V gene (reference sequence). V was pared by 7 bases and J by 2 bases, with 4 bases of the junction left unmatched. The CDR3 runs to 13 residues. The CDR3 region has the DNA TGTGCCACCACTCCGGGGGGTCAAGAGACCCAGTACTTC. Translating it yields CATTPGGQETQYF.

The chain is built from TRBV2 and TRBJ2-1; 9 bases fit TRBD2. With V trimmed by 1 base and J by 1 base, 2 bases remained unmatched. CDR1 and CDR2 (germline): SNHLY, FYNNEI. The length of the CDR3 is 16 residues. DNA of the CDR3: TGTGCCAGCAGTGAAGTTAGCGGGGGTTCCTACAATGAGCAGTTCTTC. Its protein product is CASSEVSGGSYNEQFF. The variable domain in full, completed from reference TRBV2 and TRBJ2-1, reads EPEVTQTPSHQVTQMGQEVILRCVPISNHLYFYWYRQILGQKVEFLVSFYNNEISEKSEIFDDQFSVERPDGSNFTLKIRSTKLEDSAMYFCASSEVSGGSYNEQFFGPGTRLTVL.